Listed below are T cell receptor beta chains from one sample, sequenced in a study of high-grade serous ovarian cancer treatment subgroups. The table came from immunoSEQ multiplex PCR; TCRdb's copy has only in-frame clones and leaves some out. The sample consists of 12,000 to 15,000 clones, about 86% of them appearing once. Sequenced: tumor tissue. These receptor sequences come from a human donor with high-grade serous ovarian cancer. Each CDR3 is given with its conserved first and last residue. D genes are given only for firm matches. Size values are once, few and many counts, or a class for expanded clones, and some rows have none.

CASSVLTDNTEAFF	TGCGCCAGCAGCGTCCTGACTGACAACACTGAAGCTTTCTTT	NA	few	TRBJ1-1	TRBV5-1
CASSSPGLLVHEQFF	TGTGCCAGCAGTTCTCCGGGACTGCTCGTCCATGAGCAGTTCTTC	NA	once	TRBJ2-1	TRBV28
CASSFTGERGTEAFF	TGTGCCAGCAGCTTTACAGGGGAAAGAGGCACTGAAGCTTTCTTT	TRBD1	NA	TRBJ1-1	TRBV7-2
CASSSGTAGDNEQFF	TGCGCCAGCAGCTCGGGGACGGCCGGCGACAATGAGCAGTTCTTC	NA	NA	TRBJ2-1	TRBV5-1
CASSLSPRFGTEAFF	TGTGCCAGCAGTTTATCACCCAGGTTCGGCACTGAAGCTTTCTTT	NA	NA	TRBJ1-1	TRBV28
CASSEQYHEQYF	TGTGCCAGCAGTGAACAGTACCACGAGCAGTACTTC	NA	NA	TRBJ2-7	TRBV2
CASSPGQGGNSPLHF	TGTGCCAGCAGCCCCGGACAGGGTGGCAATTCACCCCTCCACTTT	TRBD1	NA	TRBJ1-6	TRBV9
CASNRVGEKLFF	TGTGCCAGTAATCGGGTCGGTGAAAAACTGTTTTTT	NA	NA	TRBJ1-4	TRBV19
CAISPGQVVKGSYGYTF	TGTGCCATCAGCCCGGGGCAGGTCGTTAAGGGTAGCTATGGCTACACCTTC	NA	NA	TRBJ1-2	TRBV10-3
CASSADSSYEQYF	TGCGCCAGCAGCGCGGACAGCTCCTACGAGCAGTACTTC	NA	NA	TRBJ2-7	TRBV5-1
CASSAMNRPDYGYTF	TGTGCCAGCAGTGCTATGAATAGGCCGGACTATGGCTACACCTTC	NA	NA	TRBJ1-2	TRBV2
CASSVSGDPYEQYF	TGTGCCAGCAGCGTTAGCGGGGACCCGTACGAGCAGTACTTC	TRBD2	NA	TRBJ2-7	TRBV11-2
CASSVERADEQFF	TGTGCCAGCAGCGTAGAGAGAGCGGATGAGCAGTTCTTC	NA	NA	TRBJ2-1	TRBV9
CASSLRYRGYEQYF	TGTGCCAGCAGTTTACGGTACCGAGGGTACGAGCAGTACTTC	NA	NA	TRBJ2-7	TRBV28
CASSLGGPAYEQYF	TGTGCCAGCAGCTTAGGGGGGCCGGCCTACGAGCAGTACTTC	NA	NA	TRBJ2-7	TRBV13
CASSMTGRSNQPQHF	TGTGCCAGTAGTATGACAGGCCGAAGCAATCAGCCCCAGCATTTT	NA	NA	TRBJ1-5	TRBV19
CASSFGQDTDTQYF	TGCGCCAGCAGCTTCGGGCAGGACACAGATACGCAGTATTTT	NA	once	TRBJ2-3	TRBV5-1
CASSLDGTIRRGSQYF	TGTGCCAGCAGCTTAGACGGGACGATCCGGCGAGGGTCGCAGTATTTT	NA	NA	TRBJ2-3	TRBV7-2
CASSRDRETQYF	TGTGCCAGCAGCCGCGACAGGGAGACCCAGTACTTC	NA	NA	TRBJ2-5	TRBV5-4
CASSFGTDYEQYF	TGTGCCAGCAGTTTCGGGACAGACTACGAGCAGTACTTC	TRBD1	NA	TRBJ2-7	TRBV2
CASSSTSGGKYQETQYF	TGTGCCAGCAGCTCGACTAGCGGGGGGAAGTACCAAGAGACCCAGTACTTC	TRBD2	NA	TRBJ2-5	TRBV13
CASSFLPGPSPLHF	TGTGCCAGCAGCTTTCTCCCGGGCCCTTCACCCCTCCACTTT	NA	NA	TRBJ1-6	TRBV11-2
CASSISGQDNQPQHF	TGTGCCAGTAGTATTTCGGGGCAGGACAATCAGCCCCAGCATTTT	NA	NA	TRBJ1-5	TRBV19
CASSVLGETQYF	TGTGCCAGCAGTGTTCTGGGGGAGACCCAGTACTTC	NA	once	TRBJ2-5	TRBV2
CARTTPGVNEQFF	TGTGCCCGAACAACCCCGGGGGTAAATGAGCAGTTCTTC	NA	NA	TRBJ2-1	TRBV6-5
CASSLLAAGGPGGSEQYF	TGTGCCAGCAGCTTATTAGCAGCGGGGGGGCCTGGAGGGAGCGAGCAGTACTTC	TRBD2	NA	TRBJ2-7	TRBV7-2
CATSIYGGTEAFF	TGTGCCACCAGCATATATGGGGGGACTGAAGCTTTCTTT	NA	few	TRBJ1-1	TRBV15
CASGFTGAGANVLTF	TGTGCTAGTGGTTTCACAGGGGCTGGGGCCAACGTCCTGACTTTC	TRBD1	NA	TRBJ2-6	TRBV12-5
CASSRGQGPGSGNTIYF	TGTGCCAGCAGCCGCGGGCAGGGTCCCGGCTCTGGAAACACCATATATTTT	NA	NA	TRBJ1-3	TRBV13